This record concerns one TCR beta chain sequence. The antigen is undetermined. The PCR made use of 60 Vbeta and 13 Jbeta primers. In the original workflow: About 10 million shared chains were among the roughly 80 million unique TCR beta chains that a later analysis counted. Repertoires were generated with immunoSEQ multiplex PCR, while TCRdb's copy carries only in-frame clones and drops some. V and J calls and clone size are copied from that table; D and trimming were computed from the DNA. The repertoire holds nearly 110,000 clones, 75% seen once, with 2.5% to 3.5% in the top ten. This sample was taken from a study of cytomegalovirus exposure and HLA in healthy donors. The study's findings and limits: Earlier findings revealed that most TCR beta V segments proved productive either about 87% or about 30% of the time. HLA allele associations emerged for fewer than 20,000 TCR beta sequences in a later analysis, at 0.05 false discovery rate. Immune exposure data for these donors was limited to CMV serostatus.

The CDR3 sequence is 14 residues long. CDR1 SGHNT and CDR2 YYREEE come from the germline V gene (reference sequence). Trimming removed 2 bases at V and 5 bases at J, with 14 bases between. The material sequenced was PBMCs. V gene TRBV5-4 combines with J gene TRBJ2-7; possible D gene TRBD1, 6 bases. The source is a male donor in good health and CMV-seropositive. In nucleotides, the CDR3 is TGTGCCAGCAGCTTAACGGGACAAGCCCACGAGCAGTACTTC. It specifies CASSLTGQAHEQYF. Looking up the rest from reference TRBV5-4 and TRBJ2-7 gives the full variable domain: ETGVTQSPTHLIKTRGQQVTLRCSSQSGHNTVSWYQQALGQGPQFIFQYYREEENGRGNFPPRFSGLQFPNYSSELNVNALELDDSALYLCASSLTGQAHEQYFGPGTRLTVT.